This TCR beta chain was recorded in a study of PD-1 blockade in classical Hodgkin lymphoma. Some clones are missing from TCRdb's copy, which holds only in-frame ones; the method was immunoSEQ multiplex PCR. The data contain 20,000 to 30,000 clones, around nine tenths of them seen just once; the ten biggest clones take up roughly 25%. Documented time point: cycle 4 day 1 (C4D1), after 5 to 7 weeks of nivolumab. All the patients suffered relapse after autologous stem cell transplantation, and brentuximab vedotin exposure differed. V was cut by 2 bases and J by 6 bases, with 20 bases left in between. Germline lookup yields CDR1 MNHEY and CDR2 SMNVEV (reference sequence). CDR3 length equals 16 residues.

Here the sequenced sample was peripheral blood mononuclear cells (PBMCs), taken before the fourth cycle of nivolumab. This sequence was found in a human donor with classical Hodgkin lymphoma. The J gene is TRBJ2-7, the V gene TRBV27; D remains unclear. The CDR3: CASSLSGHPPWGEQYF. The CDR3 DNA reads as TGTGCCAGCAGTTTAAGTGGCCACCCACCATGGGGCGAGCAGTACTTC.